The sequence of this TCR beta chain was determined in a study of breast tumors, draining lymph nodes, adjacent tissues. This clonotype was recorded many times. What it binds is not known. Being one base from a much bigger clone, this may be a read error. Findings and limits, study-wide: Tumor repertoires ranked between lymph nodes and nontumor tissue in diversity, with V and J gene preferences.

TCRdb redid the calling of the multiplex PCR reads with MiXCR, one entry per CDR3 protein. Found here are roughly 110,000 distinct CDR3 sequences, more than 30% of them singletons; the top ten hold approximately 5%. This CDR3 has 15 residues. Trimming removed 5 bases from V and 4 bases from J, with 20 bases in between. Germline-derived CDR1 and CDR2 are DFQATT and SNEGSKA (reference sequence). Breast cancer patients provided tissue from their axillary draining lymph nodes. The genes are TRBV20-1 and TRBJ1-2; no firm D call. Input material: axillary lymph node tissue. This TCR was recovered from a female donor with breast cancer. Some clones in this sample may be carry-over from other donors' samples. The CDR3 is CSASARSGITYGYTF. For the CDR3, the DNA is TGCAGTGCTTCCGCCCGGTCAGGCATTACCTATGGCTACACCTTC.